The rows below give T cell receptor beta chains drawn from one sample of a study of blood T cells in healthy people across ages. In TCRdb, the 5' RACE reads were re-called with MiXCR into one record per CDR3 protein. The sample contains nearly 1 million distinct CDR3 sequences, roughly 51% of which appear only once. Sequenced: blood. These receptors all stem from a woman aged 60-75 years in good health. CDR3s include the opening cysteine and the closing phenylalanine or tryptophan. The D gene is left open where the match is weak. Only some rows state a clone size, as once, few, many or a class for expanded clones.

D gene: -
clone size: many
V gene: TRBV4-1
J gene: TRBJ2-7
CDR3 protein: CASSQEPISSYEQYF
CDR3 DNA: TGCGCCAGCAGCCAAGAACCGATTAGCTCCTACGAGCAGTACTTC

D gene: TRBD1
clone size: -
V gene: TRBV7-8
J gene: TRBJ2-1
CDR3 protein: CASIRGTSSYNEQFF
CDR3 DNA: TGTGCCAGCATCAGGGGGACGAGCTCCTACAATGAGCAGTTCTTC

D gene: TRBD2
clone size: -
V gene: TRBV24-1
J gene: TRBJ2-7
CDR3 protein: CATSDSGTSGSIYEQYF
CDR3 DNA: TGTGCCACCAGTGATTCCGGGACTAGCGGGAGTATCTACGAGCAGTACTTC

D gene: -
clone size: -
V gene: TRBV12-3/TRBV12-4
J gene: TRBJ2-5
CDR3 protein: CASSLARRAWETQYF
CDR3 DNA: TGTGCCAGCAGTTTGGCCCGGAGGGCGTGGGAGACCCAGTACTTC

D gene: -
clone size: -
V gene: TRBV28
J gene: TRBJ2-5
CDR3 protein: CASSPLLWEQYF
CDR3 DNA: TGTGCCAGCAGTCCCCTCTTGTGGGAGCAGTACTTC

D gene: -
clone size: -
V gene: TRBV11-2
J gene: TRBJ2-5
CDR3 protein: CASSPGVIPQETQYF
CDR3 DNA: TGTGCCAGCAGCCCAGGGGTAATACCCCAAGAGACCCAGTACTTC

D gene: TRBD2
clone size: once
V gene: TRBV29-1
J gene: TRBJ2-5
CDR3 protein: CGVDITSANEQYF
CDR3 DNA: TGCGGCGTTGACATTACTAGCGCCAATGAGCAGTACTTC

D gene: -
clone size: -
V gene: TRBV3-1
J gene: TRBJ2-7
CDR3 protein: CASSQFTVTAYEQYF
CDR3 DNA: TGTGCCAGCAGCCAATTTACGGTTACAGCCTACGAGCAGTACTTC

D gene: TRBD2
clone size: -
V gene: TRBV6-1
J gene: TRBJ2-7
CDR3 protein: CASSTERDLSYEQYF
CDR3 DNA: TGTGCCAGCAGTACCGAGCGGGACCTCTCCTACGAGCAGTACTTC

D gene: -
clone size: -
V gene: TRBV29-1
J gene: TRBJ2-5
CDR3 protein: CSVEQGSGETQYF
CDR3 DNA: TGCAGCGTTGAACAGGGCTCGGGAGAGACCCAGTACTTC

D gene: TRBD2
clone size: -
V gene: TRBV29-1
J gene: TRBJ2-1
CDR3 protein: CSVGPGTSGRAGEQFF
CDR3 DNA: TGCAGCGTTGGTCCCGGGACTAGCGGGAGGGCCGGGGAGCAGTTCTTC

D gene: -
clone size: few
V gene: TRBV28
J gene: TRBJ1-6
CDR3 protein: CAWGNSPLHF
CDR3 DNA: TGTGCCTGGGGGAATTCACCCCTCCACTTT

D gene: TRBD2
clone size: -
V gene: TRBV10-3
J gene: TRBJ2-7
CDR3 protein: CAISELAGEDEQYF
CDR3 DNA: TGTGCCATCAGTGAGCTAGCGGGAGAGGACGAGCAGTACTTC

D gene: -
clone size: -
V gene: TRBV6-6
J gene: TRBJ1-6
CDR3 protein: CASRLALASPLHF
CDR3 DNA: TGTGCCAGCAGGCTCGCCCTAGCCTCACCCCTCCACTTT

D gene: -
clone size: -
V gene: TRBV6-5
J gene: TRBJ2-7
CDR3 protein: CASSYFGNTYEQYF
CDR3 DNA: TGTGCCAGCAGTTATTTCGGGAATACCTACGAGCAGTACTTC

D gene: -
clone size: -
V gene: TRBV11-2
J gene: TRBJ1-2
CDR3 protein: CASSSPSRGRGGYGYTF
CDR3 DNA: TGTGCCAGCAGCTCCCCATCCCGGGGAAGAGGTGGATATGGCTACACCTTC

D gene: TRBD2
clone size: -
V gene: TRBV28
J gene: TRBJ2-7
CDR3 protein: CASSGGFSGNHEQYF
CDR3 DNA: TGTGCCAGCAGTGGGGGATTTAGCGGGAACCACGAGCAGTACTTC

D gene: TRBD1
clone size: -
V gene: TRBV20-1
J gene: TRBJ2-5
CDR3 protein: CSATNDRAGLDEQYF
CDR3 DNA: TGCAGTGCTACCAACGACAGGGCAGGGTTGGATGAGCAGTACTTC

D gene: -
clone size: -
V gene: TRBV20-1
J gene: TRBJ2-7
CDR3 protein: CSARGGTSAVGLAEQYF
CDR3 DNA: TGCAGTGCTAGGGGGGGGACATCCGCCGTCGGTTTGGCCGAGCAGTACTTC

D gene: -
clone size: -
V gene: TRBV18
J gene: TRBJ2-3
CDR3 protein: CASSPSSSTDTQYF
CDR3 DNA: TGTGCCAGCTCACCTAGTTCTAGCACAGATACGCAGTATTTT

D gene: -
clone size: -
V gene: TRBV4-1
J gene: TRBJ2-1
CDR3 protein: CASSPEPTSLRGNEQFF
CDR3 DNA: TGCGCCAGCAGCCCTGAGCCGACTAGCCTAAGGGGGAACGAGCAGTTCTTC

D gene: -
clone size: -
V gene: TRBV15
J gene: TRBJ2-3
CDR3 protein: CATELANTDTQYF
CDR3 DNA: TGTGCCACCGAACTAGCCAACACAGATACGCAGTATTTT

D gene: TRBD2
clone size: -
V gene: TRBV4-1
J gene: TRBJ2-3
CDR3 protein: CASSHGRRGGAGGTDTQYF
CDR3 DNA: TGCGCCAGCAGCCATGGTAGAAGGGGAGGGGCGGGAGGCACAGATACGCAGTATTTT

D gene: TRBD1
clone size: -
V gene: TRBV5-6
J gene: TRBJ2-3
CDR3 protein: CASSAGTGQFTDTQYF
CDR3 DNA: TGTGCCAGCAGCGCCGGGACAGGGCAATTCACAGATACGCAGTATTTT

D gene: TRBD2
clone size: few
V gene: TRBV29-1
J gene: TRBJ2-5
CDR3 protein: CSVLAGGGGETQYF
CDR3 DNA: TGCAGCGTCCTAGCGGGAGGGGGCGGAGAGACCCAGTACTTC

D gene: TRBD2
clone size: -
V gene: TRBV20-1
J gene: TRBJ2-7
CDR3 protein: CSARDSGGRAYEQYF
CDR3 DNA: TGCAGTGCTAGAGATTCCGGCGGGAGGGCCTACGAGCAGTACTTC

D gene: -
clone size: once
V gene: TRBV12-3/TRBV12-4
J gene: TRBJ2-3
CDR3 protein: CANSLNGDTDTQYF
CDR3 DNA: TGTGCCAACAGTTTAAATGGGGACACAGATACGCAGTATTTT

D gene: -
clone size: -
V gene: TRBV6-1
J gene: TRBJ2-5
CDR3 protein: CASRKGYQETQYF
CDR3 DNA: TGTGCCAGCAGAAAGGGGTACCAAGAGACCCAGTACTTC

D gene: TRBD1
clone size: few
V gene: TRBV7-2
J gene: TRBJ1-5
CDR3 protein: CASSPKTGENQPQHF
CDR3 DNA: TGTGCCAGCAGCCCAAAGACAGGGGAGAACCAGCCCCAGCATTTT

D gene: TRBD1
clone size: -
V gene: TRBV20-1
J gene: TRBJ2-1
CDR3 protein: CSARGDRGEFF
CDR3 DNA: TGCAGTGCTAGAGGGGACAGGGGAGAGTTCTTC

D gene: TRBD2
clone size: -
V gene: TRBV7-2
J gene: TRBJ2-5
CDR3 protein: CASSLVSSGRGETQYF
CDR3 DNA: TGTGCCAGCAGCTTAGTCTCTAGCGGGAGAGGAGAGACCCAGTACTTC

D gene: TRBD1
clone size: few
V gene: TRBV4-3
J gene: TRBJ2-7
CDR3 protein: CASSQDWRTGGYEQYF
CDR3 DNA: TGCGCCAGCAGCCAAGATTGGAGGACAGGGGGCTACGAGCAGTACTTC

D gene: TRBD1
clone size: few
V gene: TRBV20-1
J gene: TRBJ1-2
CDR3 protein: CSATLDRVGGYTF
CDR3 DNA: TGCAGTGCTACTTTGGACAGGGTGGGTGGCTACACCTTC

D gene: -
clone size: few
V gene: TRBV6-1
J gene: TRBJ2-6
CDR3 protein: CASNDSPAGANVLTF
CDR3 DNA: TGTGCCAGCAACGACAGCCCGGCTGGGGCCAACGTCCTGACTTTC

D gene: TRBD2
clone size: few
V gene: TRBV12-3/TRBV12-4
J gene: TRBJ2-7
CDR3 protein: CASSFLRTSVSYEQYF
CDR3 DNA: TGTGCCAGCAGTTTCCTTCGGACTAGCGTCTCCTACGAGCAGTACTTC

D gene: TRBD2
clone size: -
V gene: TRBV7-2
J gene: TRBJ2-5
CDR3 protein: CASSRWTSGGGSGGEQYF
CDR3 DNA: TGTGCCAGCAGCAGATGGACTAGCGGGGGTGGATCAGGTGGTGAGCAGTACTTC

D gene: -
clone size: -
V gene: TRBV29-1
J gene: TRBJ1-1
CDR3 protein: CSVGPRMGDTEAFF
CDR3 DNA: TGCAGCGTTGGACCTAGGATGGGAGACACTGAAGCTTTCTTT